The rows below give T cell receptor beta chains drawn from one sample of a study of regulatory T cells in long-lasting Graves disease. TCRdb itself ran the multiplex PCR reads through MiXCR, one entry per CDR3 protein. This sample has more than 300,000 distinct CDR3 sequences, with about 12% found just once. The sample was also reused in another study, on T cells in Graves' hyperthyroidism and ophthalmopathy.

The sequencing used peripheral blood mononuclear cells (PBMCs), collected at new diagnosis, from a patient treated with antithyroid drugs. The receptors shown here come from a woman aged 18 to 35 with Graves disease. The CDR3 runs from the conserved cysteine through the conserved F or W. The order of the fields is D gene, V gene, clone size, J gene, CDR3 DNA, CDR3 protein. A D gene is named only where the DNA matches it firmly. The size of a clone is reported for some rows only, either as once, few or many, or as a class for expanded clones.

TRBD2,TRBV11-2,many,TRBJ2-1,TGTGCCAGCAGCTTAGGGACTAGCATAAATGAGCAGTTCTTC,CASSLGTSINEQFF
.,TRBV19,few,TRBJ1-2,TGTGCCAGTGGGACCGGGGTTTGGAGTGGCTACACCTTC,CASGTGVWSGYTF
TRBD1,TRBV27,few,TRBJ1-5,TGTGCCAGTTGGGACAGGAAACTTAGCAATCAGCCCCAGCATTTT,CASWDRKLSNQPQHF
TRBD1,TRBV7-9,.,TRBJ2-3,TGTGCCAGCGGCTTACCTAGGGGGCGGACAGATACGCAGTATTTT,CASGLPRGRTDTQYF
.,TRBV30,few,TRBJ1-1,TGTGCCTGGACGGGGCGAGAGCAATTCACTGAAGCTTTCTTT,CAWTGREQFTEAFF
.,TRBV10-3,many,TRBJ1-1,TGTGCCATCGCCCAGGGGAAGGGTTGGGCTGAAGCTTTCTTT,CAIAQGKGWAEAFF
TRBD1,TRBV5-1,many,TRBJ2-1,TGCGCCAGCAGCTGGGGACAGGGGGGCAATGAGCAGTTCTTC,CASSWGQGGNEQFF
.,TRBV2,many,TRBJ1-2,TGTGCCAGCAAGGGATTGACAGTGGGATATGGCTACACCTTC,CASKGLTVGYGYTF
.,TRBV20-1,many,TRBJ1-1,TGCAGTGCTAGAGAGGAGCTAGACACTGAAGCTTTCTTT,CSAREELDTEAFF
TRBD2,TRBV7-9,.,TRBJ2-1,TGTGCCAGCAGCTTCCGCGGGGGGGCCGGTAATGAGCAGTTCTTC,CASSFRGGAGNEQFF
.,TRBV18,many,TRBJ2-3,TGTGCCAGCTCACCGGGGGACTCGCTGAGCACAGATACGCAGTATTTT,CASSPGDSLSTDTQYF
.,TRBV11-1,many,TRBJ1-2,TGTGCCAGCAGCGGTGAAGTGTATGGCTACACCTTC,CASSGEVYGYTF
.,TRBV7-2,many,TRBJ2-1,TGTGCCAGCAGAGCCCCAGGCGGCGACAATGAGCAGTTCTTC,CASRAPGGDNEQFF
TRBD2,TRBV18,few,TRBJ2-6,TGTGCCAGCTCCCCACGGGGGGGCTCAAATCTATCTGGGGCCAACGTCCTGACTTTC,CASSPRGGSNLSGANVLTF
TRBD2,TRBV28,many,TRBJ2-3,TGTGCCAGCAGTTCCCCGACTCCTAGCGGAGGCACAGATACGCAGTATTTT,CASSSPTPSGGTDTQYF
.,TRBV6-2/TRBV6-3,many,TRBJ1-1,TGTGCCAGCAGAAAAAGTCCTTACAGGAGAGGGACTGAAGCTTTCTTT,CASRKSPYRRGTEAFF
.,TRBV3-1,many,TRBJ2-5,TGTGCCAGCAGCCAAATCCGGGAAGGGGTAGAGACCCAGTACTTC,CASSQIREGVETQYF
TRBD1,TRBV5-1,many,TRBJ2-1,TGCGCCAGCAGCTCCAGGGGGAGAAACAATGAGCAGTTCTTC,CASSSRGRNNEQFF
.,TRBV7-7,many,TRBJ1-1,TGTGCTAGCAGCCCCTACCCTTGGAGAGGGCCTACTGAAGCTTTCTTT,CASSPYPWRGPTEAFF
TRBD2,TRBV28,many,TRBJ2-7,TGTGCCAGCAGTCCGATGAGAGTACTAGCGGGACATACCTACGAGCAGTACTTC,CASSPMRVLAGHTYEQYF
.,TRBV19,few,TRBJ1-5,TGTGCCAGTAGTATCCGGGACATAGGCCAGCCGCCAGGACAGCCCCAGCATTTT,CASSIRDIGQPPGQPQHF
.,TRBV27,many,TRBJ2-3,TGTGCCAGCAGGCCCTCCGGGGCTGGAACAGATACGCAGTATTTT,CASRPSGAGTDTQYF
.,TRBV12-3/TRBV12-4,.,TRBJ2-2,TGTGCCAGCACCTATCGACCGACGAACACCGGGGAGCTGTTTTTT,CASTYRPTNTGELFF
.,TRBV3-1,.,TRBJ2-5,TGTGCCAGCAGCTTACTACTGGGGACCCGGGAGACCCAGTACTTC,CASSLLLGTRETQYF
.,TRBV15,.,TRBJ1-1,TGTGCCACCAGCAGAGATGTGCCGAACACTGAAGCTTTCTTT,CATSRDVPNTEAFF
TRBD2,TRBV29-1,.,TRBJ2-3,TGCAGCGTTGGGGTCCCCCGGGGGGGATTTTCAGATACGCAGTATTTT,CSVGVPRGGFSDTQYF